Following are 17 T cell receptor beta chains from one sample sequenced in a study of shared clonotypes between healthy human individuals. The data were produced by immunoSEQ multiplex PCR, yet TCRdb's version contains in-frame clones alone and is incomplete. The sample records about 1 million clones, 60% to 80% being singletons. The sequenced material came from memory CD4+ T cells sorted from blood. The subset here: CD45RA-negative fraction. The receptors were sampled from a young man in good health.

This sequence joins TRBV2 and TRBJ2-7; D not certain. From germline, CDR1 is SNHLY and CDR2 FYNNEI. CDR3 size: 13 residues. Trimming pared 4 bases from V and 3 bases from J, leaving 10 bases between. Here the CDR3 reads CASSVGNFYEQYF. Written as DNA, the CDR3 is TGTGCCAGCAGTGTGGGGAATTTCTACGAGCAGTACTTC.

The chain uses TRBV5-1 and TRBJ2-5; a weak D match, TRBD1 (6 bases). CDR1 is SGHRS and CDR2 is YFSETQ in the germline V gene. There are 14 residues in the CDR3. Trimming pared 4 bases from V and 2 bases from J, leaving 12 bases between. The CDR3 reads CASSPGTSQETQYF. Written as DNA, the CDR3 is TGCGCCAGCAGCCCAGGGACATCACAAGAGACCCAGTACTTC.

CDR3 in DNA: TGCGCCAGCAGCCAAGATGTTGGCGCGGGGCGCTTTGGGGAGCAGTACTTC. Translation: CASSQDVGAGRFGEQYF. V usage is TRBV4-1 and J usage is TRBJ2-7, with D possibly matching TRBD2 (6 bases). V was shortened by 0 bases and J by 7 bases, with 22 bases between the two germline ends. The CDR3 has 17 residues. The germline V gene encodes CDR1 MGHRA and CDR2 YSYEKL.

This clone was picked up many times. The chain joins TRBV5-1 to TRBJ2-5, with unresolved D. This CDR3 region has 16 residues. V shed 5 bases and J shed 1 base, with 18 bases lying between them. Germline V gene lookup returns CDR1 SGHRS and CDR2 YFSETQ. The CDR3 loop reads CASRGSSSTPQETQYF. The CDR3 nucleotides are TGCGCCAGCAGGGGCTCCTCGAGCACTCCCCAAGAGACCCAGTACTTC.

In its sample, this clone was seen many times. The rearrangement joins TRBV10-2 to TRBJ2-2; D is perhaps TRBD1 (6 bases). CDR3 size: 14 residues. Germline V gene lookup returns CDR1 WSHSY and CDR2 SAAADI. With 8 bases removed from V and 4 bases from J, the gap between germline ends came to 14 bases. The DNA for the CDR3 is TGCGCCAGCGAAGGGGGAGTTGGCACCGGGGAGCTGTTTTTT. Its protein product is CASEGGVGTGELFF.

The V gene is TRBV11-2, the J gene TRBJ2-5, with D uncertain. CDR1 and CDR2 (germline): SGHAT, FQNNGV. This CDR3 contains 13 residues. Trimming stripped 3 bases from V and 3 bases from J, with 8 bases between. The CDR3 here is CASSFTWEETQYF. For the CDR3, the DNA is TGTGCCAGCAGCTTTACCTGGGAAGAGACCCAGTACTTC.

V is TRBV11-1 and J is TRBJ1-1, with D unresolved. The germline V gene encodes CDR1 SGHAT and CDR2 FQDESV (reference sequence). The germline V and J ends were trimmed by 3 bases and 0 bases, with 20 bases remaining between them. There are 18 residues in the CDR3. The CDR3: CASSFPAPVRVMNTEAFF. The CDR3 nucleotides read TGTGCCAGCAGCTTCCCTGCCCCGGTACGAGTTATGAACACTGAAGCTTTCTTT.

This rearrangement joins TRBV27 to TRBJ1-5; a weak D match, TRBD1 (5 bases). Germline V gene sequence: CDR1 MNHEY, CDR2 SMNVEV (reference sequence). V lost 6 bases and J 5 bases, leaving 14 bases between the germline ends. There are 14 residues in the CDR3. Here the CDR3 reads CASRRDVLHQPQHF. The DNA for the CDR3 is TGTGCCAGCAGGAGGGACGTTTTGCATCAGCCCCAGCATTTT.

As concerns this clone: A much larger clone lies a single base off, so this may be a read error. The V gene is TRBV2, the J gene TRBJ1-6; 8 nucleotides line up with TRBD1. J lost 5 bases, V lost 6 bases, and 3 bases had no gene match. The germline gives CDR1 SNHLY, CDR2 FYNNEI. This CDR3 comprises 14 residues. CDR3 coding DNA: TGTGCCAGCAGCACGACAGGGGATAATTCACCCCTCCACTTT. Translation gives CASSTTGDNSPLHF.

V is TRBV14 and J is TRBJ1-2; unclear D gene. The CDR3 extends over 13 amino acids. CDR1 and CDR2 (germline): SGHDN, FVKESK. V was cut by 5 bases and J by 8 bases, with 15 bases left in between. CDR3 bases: TGTGCCAGCAGCGCCGACAAATTTGGGGGCTACACCTTC. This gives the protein CASSADKFGGYTF.

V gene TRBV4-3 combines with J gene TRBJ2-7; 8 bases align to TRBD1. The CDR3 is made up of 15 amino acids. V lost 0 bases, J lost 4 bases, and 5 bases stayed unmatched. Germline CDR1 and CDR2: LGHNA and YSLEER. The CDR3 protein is CASSQDWQGAYEQYF. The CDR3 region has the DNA TGCGCCAGCAGCCAAGACTGGCAGGGGGCTTACGAGCAGTACTTC.

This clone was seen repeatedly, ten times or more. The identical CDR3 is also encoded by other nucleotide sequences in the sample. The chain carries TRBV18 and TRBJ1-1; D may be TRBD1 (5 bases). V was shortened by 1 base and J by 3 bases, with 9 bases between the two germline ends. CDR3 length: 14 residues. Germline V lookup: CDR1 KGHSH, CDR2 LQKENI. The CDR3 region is CASSPQGSDTEAFF. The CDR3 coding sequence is TGTGCCAGCTCACCACAGGGGTCGGACACTGAAGCTTTCTTT.

CDR3 amino acids: CASSSAGGLYSPLHF. The CDR3 DNA reads TGTGCCAGTAGCAGTGCTGGGGGTCTCTATTCACCCCTCCACTTT. The chain carries TRBV19 and TRBJ1-6; a weak D match, TRBD1 (5 bases). CDR3 length: 15 amino acids. V was clipped by 6 bases and J by 8 bases, with 17 bases between them. The germline gives CDR1 LNHDA, CDR2 SQIVND (reference sequence).

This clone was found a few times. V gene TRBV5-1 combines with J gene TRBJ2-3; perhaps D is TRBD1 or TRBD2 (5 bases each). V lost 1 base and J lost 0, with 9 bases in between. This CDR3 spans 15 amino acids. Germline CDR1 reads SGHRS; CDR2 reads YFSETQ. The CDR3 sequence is CASSLNGDSTDTQYF. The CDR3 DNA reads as TGCGCCAGCAGCTTGAACGGGGACAGCACAGATACGCAGTATTTT. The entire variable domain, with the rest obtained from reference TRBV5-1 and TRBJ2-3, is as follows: KAGVTQTPRYLIKTRGQQVTLSCSPISGHRSVSWYQQTPGQGLQFLFEYFSETQRNKGNFPGRFSGRQFSNSRSEMNVSTLELGDSALYLCASSLNGDSTDTQYFGPGTRLTVL.

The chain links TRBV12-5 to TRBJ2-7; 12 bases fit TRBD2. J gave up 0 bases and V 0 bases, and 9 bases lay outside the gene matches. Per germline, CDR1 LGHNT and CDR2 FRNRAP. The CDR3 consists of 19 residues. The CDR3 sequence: CASGLVLAGGLLNSYEQYF. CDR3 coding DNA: TGTGCTAGTGGTTTGGTACTAGCGGGAGGACTATTAAACTCCTACGAGCAGTACTTC. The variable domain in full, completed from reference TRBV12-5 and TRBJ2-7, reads DARVTQTPRHKVTEMGQEVTMRCQPILGHNTVFWYRQTMMQGLELLAYFRNRAPLDDSGMPKDRFSAEMPDATLATLKIQPSEPRDSAVYFCASGLVLAGGLLNSYEQYFGPGTRLTVT.

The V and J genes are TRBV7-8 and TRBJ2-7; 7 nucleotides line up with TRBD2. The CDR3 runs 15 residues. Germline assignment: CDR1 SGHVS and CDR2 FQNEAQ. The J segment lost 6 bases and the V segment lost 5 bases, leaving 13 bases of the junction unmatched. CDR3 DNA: TGTGCCAGCAGCCCCACGGCGCGGGAGCTGTTCGAGCAGTACTTC. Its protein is CASSPTARELFEQYF.

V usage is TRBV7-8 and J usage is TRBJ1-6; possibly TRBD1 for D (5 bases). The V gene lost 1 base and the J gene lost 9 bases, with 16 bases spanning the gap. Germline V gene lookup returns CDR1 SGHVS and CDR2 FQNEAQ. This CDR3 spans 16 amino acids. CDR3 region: CASSLGGLREISPLHF. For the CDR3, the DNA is TGTGCCAGCAGCTTAGGAGGACTCAGGGAGATTTCACCCCTCCACTTT.